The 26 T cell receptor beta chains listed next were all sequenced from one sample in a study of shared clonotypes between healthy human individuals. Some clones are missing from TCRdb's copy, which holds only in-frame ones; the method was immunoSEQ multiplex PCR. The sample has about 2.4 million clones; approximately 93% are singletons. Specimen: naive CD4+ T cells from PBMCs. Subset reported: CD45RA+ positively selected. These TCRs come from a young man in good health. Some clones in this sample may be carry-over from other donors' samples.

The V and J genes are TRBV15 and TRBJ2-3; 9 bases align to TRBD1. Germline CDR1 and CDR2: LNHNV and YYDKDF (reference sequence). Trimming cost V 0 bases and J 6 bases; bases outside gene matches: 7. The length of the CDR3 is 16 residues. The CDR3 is CATSRESRTGEDTQYF. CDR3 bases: TGTGCCACCAGCAGAGAGAGCAGGACAGGGGAGGATACGCAGTATTTT.

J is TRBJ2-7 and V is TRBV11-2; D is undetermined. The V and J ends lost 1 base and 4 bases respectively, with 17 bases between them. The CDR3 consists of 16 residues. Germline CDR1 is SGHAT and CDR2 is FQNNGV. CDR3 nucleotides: TGTGCCAGCAGCTTAGTATTTTTGGGAAAAGGATACGAGCAGTACTTC. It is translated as CASSLVFLGKGYEQYF. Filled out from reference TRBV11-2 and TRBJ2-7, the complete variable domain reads EAGVAQSPRYKIIEKRQSVAFWCNPISGHATLYWYQQILGQGPKLLIQFQNNGVVDDSQLPKDRFSAERLKGVDSTLKIQPAKLEDSAVYLCASSLVFLGKGYEQYFGPGTRLTVT.

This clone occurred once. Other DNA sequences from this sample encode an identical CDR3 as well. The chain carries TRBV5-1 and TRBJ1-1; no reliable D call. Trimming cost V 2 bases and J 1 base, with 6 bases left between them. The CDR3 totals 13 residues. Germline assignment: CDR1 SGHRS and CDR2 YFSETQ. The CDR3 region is CASSLETNTEAFF. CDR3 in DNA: TGCGCCAGCAGCTTAGAGACGAACACTGAAGCTTTCTTT.

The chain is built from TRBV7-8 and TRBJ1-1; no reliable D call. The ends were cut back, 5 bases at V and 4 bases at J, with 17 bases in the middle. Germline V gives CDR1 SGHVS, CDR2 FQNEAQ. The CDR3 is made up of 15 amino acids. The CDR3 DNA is TGTGCCAGCAGCCACGAAAGGGCCCGGCCCACTGAAGCTTTCTTT. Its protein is CASSHERARPTEAFF.

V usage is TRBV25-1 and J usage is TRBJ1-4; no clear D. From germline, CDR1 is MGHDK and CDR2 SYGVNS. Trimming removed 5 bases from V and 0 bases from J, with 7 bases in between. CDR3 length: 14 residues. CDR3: CASSLSATNEKLFF. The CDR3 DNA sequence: TGTGCCAGCAGTTTGAGTGCAACTAATGAAAAACTGTTTTTT.

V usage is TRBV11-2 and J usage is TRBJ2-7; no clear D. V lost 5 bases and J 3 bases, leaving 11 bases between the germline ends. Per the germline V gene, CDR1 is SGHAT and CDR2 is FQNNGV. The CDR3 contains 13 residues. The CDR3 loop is CASSPRPGYEQYF. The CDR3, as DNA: TGTGCCAGCAGCCCACGGCCGGGCTACGAGCAGTACTTC.

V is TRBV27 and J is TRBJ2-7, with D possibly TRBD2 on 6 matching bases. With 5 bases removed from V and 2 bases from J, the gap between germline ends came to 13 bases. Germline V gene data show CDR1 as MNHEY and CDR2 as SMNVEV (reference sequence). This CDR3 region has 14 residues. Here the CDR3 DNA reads TGTGCCAGCAGTCCAGTAGCGGTCCCCTACGAGCAGTACTTC. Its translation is CASSPVAVPYEQYF.

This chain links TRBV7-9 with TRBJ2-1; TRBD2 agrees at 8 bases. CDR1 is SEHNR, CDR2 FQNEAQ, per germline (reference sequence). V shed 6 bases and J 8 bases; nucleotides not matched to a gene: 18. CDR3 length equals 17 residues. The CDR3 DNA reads TGTGCCAGCAGGTCTCCCTCCCTAGCGGGCTATTTGGATGAGCAGTTCTTC. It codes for CASRSPSLAGYLDEQFF. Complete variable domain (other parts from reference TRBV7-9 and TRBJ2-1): DTGVSQNPRHKITKRGQNVTFRCDPISEHNRLYWYRQTLGQGPEFLTYFQNEAQLEKSRLLSDRFSAERPKGSFSTLEIQRTEQGDSAMYLCASRSPSLAGYLDEQFFGPGTRLTVL.

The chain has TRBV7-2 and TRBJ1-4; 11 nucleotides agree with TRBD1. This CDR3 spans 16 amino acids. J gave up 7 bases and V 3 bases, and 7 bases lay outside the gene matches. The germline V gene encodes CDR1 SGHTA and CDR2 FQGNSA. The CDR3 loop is CASSFQIGTGGEKLFF. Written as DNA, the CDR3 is TGTGCCAGCAGCTTCCAAATCGGGACAGGGGGTGAAAAACTGTTTTTT.

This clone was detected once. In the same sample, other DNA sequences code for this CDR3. The DNA for the CDR3 is TGTGCCAGCACCCGACTAGCGGGATCCTACGAGCAGTACTTC. This encodes CASTRLAGSYEQYF. The chain carries TRBV6-5 and TRBJ2-7, with 11 bases identical to TRBD2. The germline V gene has CDR1 MNHEY and CDR2 SVGAGI. The CDR3 runs 14 residues. The J segment lost 1 base and the V segment lost 7 bases, leaving 3 bases of the junction unmatched.

CDR3 DNA sequence: TGCAGCGTAGGCGGGAGCTTTCCCTACGAGCAGTACTTC. Protein: CSVGGSFPYEQYF. V gene TRBV29-1 combines with J gene TRBJ2-7; TRBD2 matches 7 bases. CDR3 length: 13 amino acids. Germline values: CDR1 SQVTM, CDR2 ANQGSEA. Losses at the gene ends were 6 bases for V and 2 bases for J; bases not matched to a gene: 7.

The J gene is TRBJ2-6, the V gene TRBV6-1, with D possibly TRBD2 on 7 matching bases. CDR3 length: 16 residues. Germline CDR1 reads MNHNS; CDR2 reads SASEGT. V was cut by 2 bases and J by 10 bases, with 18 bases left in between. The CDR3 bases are TGTGCCAGCAGTGAATGGGGGAGGGGGTTCGGGAACGTCCTGACTTTC. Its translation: CASSEWGRGFGNVLTF.

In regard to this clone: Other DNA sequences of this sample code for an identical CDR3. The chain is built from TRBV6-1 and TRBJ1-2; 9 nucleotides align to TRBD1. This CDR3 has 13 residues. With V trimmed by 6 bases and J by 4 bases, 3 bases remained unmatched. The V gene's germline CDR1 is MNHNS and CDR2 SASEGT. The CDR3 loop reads CASRGQGPYGYTF. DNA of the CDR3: TGTGCCAGCAGAGGACAGGGGCCCTATGGCTACACCTTC.

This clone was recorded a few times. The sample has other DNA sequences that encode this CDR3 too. DNA for the CDR3: TGTGCCAGCAGCTTAGGGACTAGCGGGAACAATGAGCAGTTCTTC. Translated: CASSLGTSGNNEQFF. The gene calls are TRBV7-3 and TRBJ2-1; 13 nucleotides match TRBD2. The V gene's germline CDR1 is SGHTA and CDR2 FQGTGA. The CDR3 spans 15 residues. V shed 2 bases, J shed 5 bases, and the junction held 0 bases outside the gene matches.

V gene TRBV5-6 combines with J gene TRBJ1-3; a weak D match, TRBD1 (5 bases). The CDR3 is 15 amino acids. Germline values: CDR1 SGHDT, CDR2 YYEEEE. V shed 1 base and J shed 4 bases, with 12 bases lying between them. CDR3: CASSLYGAPGNTIYF. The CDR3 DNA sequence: TGTGCCAGCAGCTTGTACGGGGCGCCAGGAAACACCATATATTTT.

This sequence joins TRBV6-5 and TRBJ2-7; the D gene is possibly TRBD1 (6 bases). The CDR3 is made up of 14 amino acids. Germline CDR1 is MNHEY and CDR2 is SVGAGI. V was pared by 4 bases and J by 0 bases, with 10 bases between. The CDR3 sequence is CASSSDRLSYEQYF. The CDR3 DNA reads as TGTGCCAGCAGTTCAGACAGGCTCTCCTACGAGCAGTACTTC.

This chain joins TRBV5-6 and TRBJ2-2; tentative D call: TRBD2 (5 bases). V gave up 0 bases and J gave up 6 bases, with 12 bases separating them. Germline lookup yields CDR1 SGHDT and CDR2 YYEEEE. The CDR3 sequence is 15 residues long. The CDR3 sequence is CASSLGPFSAGELFF. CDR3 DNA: TGTGCCAGCAGCTTGGGACCTTTTAGCGCCGGGGAGCTGTTTTTT.

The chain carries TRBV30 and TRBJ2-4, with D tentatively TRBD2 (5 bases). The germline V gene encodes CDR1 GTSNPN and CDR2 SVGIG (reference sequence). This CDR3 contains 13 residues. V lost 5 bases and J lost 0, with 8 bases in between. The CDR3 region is CAWRREAKNIQYF. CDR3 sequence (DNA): TGTGCCTGGCGACGGGAAGCCAAAAACATTCAGTACTTC.

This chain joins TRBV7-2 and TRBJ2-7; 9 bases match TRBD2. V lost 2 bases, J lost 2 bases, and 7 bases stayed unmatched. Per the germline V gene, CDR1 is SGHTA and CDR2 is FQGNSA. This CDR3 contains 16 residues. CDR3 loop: CASSLRASGTPYEQYF. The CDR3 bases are TGTGCCAGCAGCTTACGGGCTAGCGGGACACCCTACGAGCAGTACTTC.

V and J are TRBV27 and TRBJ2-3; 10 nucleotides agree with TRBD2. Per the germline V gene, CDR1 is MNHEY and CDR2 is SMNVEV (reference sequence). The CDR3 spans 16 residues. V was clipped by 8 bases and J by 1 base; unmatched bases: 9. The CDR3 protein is CASPDSLAGGTDTQYF. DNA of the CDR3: TGTGCCAGCCCCGATTCTCTAGCGGGAGGCACAGATACGCAGTATTTT.

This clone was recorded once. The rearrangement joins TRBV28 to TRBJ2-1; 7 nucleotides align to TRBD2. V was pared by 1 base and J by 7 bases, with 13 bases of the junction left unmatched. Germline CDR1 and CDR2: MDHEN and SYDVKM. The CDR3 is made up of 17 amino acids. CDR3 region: CASSLYSSGGTTNEQFF. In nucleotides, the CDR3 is TGTGCCAGCAGTTTATACTCGAGCGGTGGGACTACAAATGAGCAGTTCTTC.

Here the CDR3 DNA reads TGTGCCAGTACCCTCCGGGGGGGGTACGGCTACACCTTC. Translated: CASTLRGGYGYTF. This sequence joins TRBV19 and TRBJ1-2, with a tentative D call TRBD1 (5 bases). CDR1 LNHDA and CDR2 SQIVND come from the germline V gene (reference sequence). The CDR3 consists of 13 residues. The V and J ends lost 7 bases and 8 bases respectively, with 17 bases between them. The full variable domain, completed using reference TRBV19 and TRBJ1-2, is DGGITQSPKYLFRKEGQNVTLSCEQNLNHDAMYWYRQDPGQGLRLIYYSQIVNDFQKGDIAEGYSVSREKKESFPLTVTSAQKNPTAFYLCASTLRGGYGYTFGSGTRLTVV.

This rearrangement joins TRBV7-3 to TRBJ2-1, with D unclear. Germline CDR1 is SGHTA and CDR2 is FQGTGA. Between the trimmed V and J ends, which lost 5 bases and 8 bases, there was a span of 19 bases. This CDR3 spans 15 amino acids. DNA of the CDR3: TGTGCCAGCAGCGGAACGGGCGGCCGACGGGATGAGCAGTTCTTC. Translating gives CASSGTGGRRDEQFF.

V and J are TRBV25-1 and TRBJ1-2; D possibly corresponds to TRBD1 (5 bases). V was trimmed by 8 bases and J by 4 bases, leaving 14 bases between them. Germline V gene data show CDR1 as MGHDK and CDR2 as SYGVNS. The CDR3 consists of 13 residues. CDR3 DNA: TGTGCCAGCGGACCCAGGGCCTCCTATGGCTACACCTTC. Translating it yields CASGPRASYGYTF.

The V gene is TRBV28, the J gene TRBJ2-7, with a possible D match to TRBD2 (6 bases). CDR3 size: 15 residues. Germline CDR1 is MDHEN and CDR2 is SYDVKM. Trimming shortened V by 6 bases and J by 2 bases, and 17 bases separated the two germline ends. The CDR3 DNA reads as TGTGCCAGCAGCACTCCGGGAGTCCCCCCCTACGAGCAGTACTTC. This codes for CASSTPGVPPYEQYF.

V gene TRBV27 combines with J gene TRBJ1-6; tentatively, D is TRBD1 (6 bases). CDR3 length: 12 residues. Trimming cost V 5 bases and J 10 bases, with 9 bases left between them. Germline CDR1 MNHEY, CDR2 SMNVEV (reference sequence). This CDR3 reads CASSDRSSPLHF. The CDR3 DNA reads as TGTGCCAGCAGTGACAGGAGCTCACCCCTCCACTTT.